This TCR beta chain was retrieved from a study of spatial heterogeneity in lung cancer. About the research overall: When follow-up PBMC samples existed, they were sequenced (at a median of about 24 months after resection). The average count in raw reads for each unique TCR and UMI combination exceeded nine appearances. Whole-study results and caveats: Ubiquitous expanded tumor TCRs showed up in blood more at resection than follow-up.

Single TCR cDNA molecules each had their own unique molecular identifier. A single record per CDR3 protein comes from TCRdb applying MiXCR to the 5' RACE reads. The table includes about 52,000 distinct CDR3 sequences, roughly 8.1% detected once. CDR1 MGHRA and CDR2 YSYEKL come from the germline V gene. After removal of 0 bases from V and 7 bases from J, the junction contained 7 bases not matched to a gene. The CDR3 runs to 17 residues. The time point is: blood at routine non-recurrence follow-up after resection. Whole RNA was taken from tumor, nontumor lung or frozen PBMC; it was then sequenced unsorted. This clonotype was detected only a few times. The target antigen is unknown.

The rearrangement uses TRBV4-1 and TRBJ1-6; 9 positions agree with TRBD1. The receptor was isolated from a female donor with early-stage non-small cell lung cancer. Sequencing was performed on PBMCs, taken at follow-up. The CDR3 region is CASSQEVDRGWNSPLHF. As DNA, the CDR3 is TGCGCCAGCAGCCAAGAGGTGGACAGGGGATGGAATTCACCCCTCCACTTT.